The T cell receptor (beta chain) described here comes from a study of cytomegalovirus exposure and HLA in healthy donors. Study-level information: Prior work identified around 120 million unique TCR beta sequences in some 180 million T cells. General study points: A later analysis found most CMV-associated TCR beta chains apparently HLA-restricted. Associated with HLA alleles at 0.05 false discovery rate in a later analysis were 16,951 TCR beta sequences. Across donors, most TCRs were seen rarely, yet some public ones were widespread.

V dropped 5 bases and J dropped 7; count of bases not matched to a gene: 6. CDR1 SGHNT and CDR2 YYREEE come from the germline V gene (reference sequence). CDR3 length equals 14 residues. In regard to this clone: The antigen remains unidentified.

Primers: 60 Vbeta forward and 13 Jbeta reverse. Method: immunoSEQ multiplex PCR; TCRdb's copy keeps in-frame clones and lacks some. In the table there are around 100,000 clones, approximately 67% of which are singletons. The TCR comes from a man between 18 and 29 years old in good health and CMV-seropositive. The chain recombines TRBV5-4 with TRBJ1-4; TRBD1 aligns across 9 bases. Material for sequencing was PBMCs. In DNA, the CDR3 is TGTGCCAGCAGTCGCGGGACAGGGCCTGAAAAACTGTTTTTT. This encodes CASSRGTGPEKLFF.